These 32 T cell receptor beta chains came from one sample sequenced in a study of shared clonotypes between healthy human individuals. The assay was immunoSEQ multiplex PCR, and TCRdb's table has in-frame clones only and misses some. The repertoire holds over a million clones, with 75% to 85% as singletons. Source material: memory CD4+ T cells from PBMCs. Subset here: CD45RA-negative fraction. These receptors came from a man aged 18 to 29 in good health. Some clones in this sample may be carry-over from other donors' samples.

This chain links TRBV11-1 with TRBJ2-3; 8 positions agree with TRBD1. After removal of 4 bases from V and 4 bases from J, the junction contained 4 bases not matched to a gene. The CDR3 has 14 residues. Germline V gives CDR1 SGHAT, CDR2 FQDESV (reference sequence). The CDR3 DNA reads as TGTGCCAGCAGCTCCCGGACAGGGCCAGATACGCAGTATTTT. It is translated as CASSSRTGPDTQYF.

J is TRBJ2-1 and V is TRBV21-1; the D call in the table, TRBD2, was not verified against the DNA. TRBV21-1 is classified as a pseudogene. This CDR3 is built from 16 residues. CDR3 region: CASSKRGLAGAYEQFF. Here the CDR3 DNA reads TGTGCCAGCAGCAAACGGGGACTAGCGGGAGCGTATGAGCAGTTCTTC.

The genes are TRBV9 and TRBJ1-1; D remains ambiguous. V was trimmed by 4 bases and J by 6 bases, leaving 16 bases between them. Germline V gene lookup returns CDR1 SGDLS and CDR2 YYNGEE. This CDR3 is 14 amino acids long. The CDR3 coding sequence is TGTGCCAGCAGCTCCCGGCCCCAGACGGCTGAAGCTTTCTTT. Translating gives CASSSRPQTAEAFF. Full variable domain (outside the CDR3, taken from reference TRBV9 and TRBJ1-1): DSGVTQTPKHLITATGQRVTLRCSPRSGDLSVYWYQQSLDQGLQFLIQYYNGEERAKGNILERFSAQQFPDLHSELNLSSLELGDSALYFCASSSRPQTAEAFFGQGTRLTVV.

The chain joins TRBV7-9 to TRBJ1-2, with D unresolved. This CDR3 is built from 12 residues. Trimming removed 1 base at V and 6 bases at J, with 6 bases between. Germline V gene sequence: CDR1 SEHNR, CDR2 FQNEAQ (reference sequence). The CDR3 DNA follows: TGTGCCAGCAGCTTAGTGATAGATGGCTACACCTTC. Amino acids: CASSLVIDGYTF.

The CDR3 protein is CASSEVEGINGYTF. CDR3 nucleotide sequence: TGTGCCAGCAGTGAGGTAGAAGGGATTAATGGCTACACCTTC. J is TRBJ1-2 and V is TRBV2; no clear D. Germline loops: CDR1 SNHLY, CDR2 FYNNEI. The V and J ends lost 3 bases and 6 bases respectively, with 14 bases between them. This CDR3 is 14 amino acids long.

The chain recombines TRBV4-3 with TRBJ1-4; D gene ambiguous. The CDR3 extends over 14 amino acids. Deletions cut 0 bases from V and 5 bases from J, with 7 bases between. Germline assignment: CDR1 LGHNA and CDR2 YSLEER. In DNA form, the CDR3 reads TGCGCCAGCAGCCAAGATTACCGAAATGAAAAACTGTTTTTT. This translates into CASSQDYRNEKLFF.

J is TRBJ2-5 and V is TRBV6-1; no firm D call. Trimming took 6 bases from V and 4 from J, leaving 9 bases between them. The CDR3 runs 12 residues. Germline assignment: CDR1 MNHNS and CDR2 SASEGT. CDR3 in amino acids: CASSPTGETQYF. CDR3 nucleotide sequence: TGTGCCAGCAGCCCCACCGGAGAGACCCAGTACTTC.

The chain couples TRBV30 to TRBJ2-1; 16 nucleotides match TRBD2. The V gene end was trimmed by 3 bases and the J gene end by 4 bases; junction bases not matched to a gene: 9. CDR3 length equals 18 residues. Germline CDR1 reads GTSNPN; CDR2 reads SVGIG (reference sequence). The CDR3 is CAWRVKPGLAGGYNEQFF. In DNA, the CDR3 is TGTGCCTGGAGAGTTAAACCGGGACTAGCGGGAGGGTACAATGAGCAGTTCTTC.

V usage is TRBV15 and J usage is TRBJ2-6; D is unresolved. The V gene lost 0 bases and the J gene lost 4 bases, with 16 bases spanning the gap. The CDR3 runs to 18 residues. Germline CDR1 and CDR2: LNHNV and YYDKDF (reference sequence). CDR3 DNA sequence: TGTGCCACCAGCAGAGATCGGCAACTCAAACGAGGGGCCAACGTCCTGACTTTC. As protein: CATSRDRQLKRGANVLTF.

The chain has TRBV4-1 and TRBJ2-3, with TRBD2 matching 10 bases. The V gene's germline CDR1 is MGHRA and CDR2 YSYEKL. V lost 4 bases and J lost 5; bases outside the gene matches: 18. There are 19 residues in the CDR3. The DNA of the CDR3 is TGCGCCAGCAGCCTACCCGGGGGGGCTAGCGGGAGTTTTAGAGATACGCAGTATTTT. Residues: CASSLPGGASGSFRDTQYF.

The chain carries TRBV7-3 and TRBJ2-1; no firm D call. The germline CDR1 and CDR2 sequences are SGHTA and FQGTGA. The V gene lost 5 bases and the J gene lost 3 bases, with 17 bases spanning the gap. The CDR3 is made up of 16 amino acids. CDR3 in DNA: TGTGCCAGCAGCGCAGACGCTCCGCGGAGCTACAATGAGCAGTTCTTC. It yields the protein CASSADAPRSYNEQFF.

With respect to this clone: One end of the junction fails to match germline, which may point to a read error. The chain carries TRBV6-6 and TRBJ2-1; D is uncertain. CDR1 MNHNY and CDR2 SVGAGI come from the germline V gene (reference sequence). The CDR3 has 11 residues. The CDR3: CASSPYDEQFF. CDR3 sequence (DNA): TGTGCCAGCAGTCCCTACGATGAGCAGTTCTTC.

The sample holds a few counts of this clone. This rearrangement joins TRBV2 to TRBJ2-2, with 8 bases identical to TRBD2. There are 15 residues in the CDR3. Germline CDR1 is SNHLY and CDR2 is FYNNEI. The ends lost 6 bases at V and 3 bases at J; junction bases unmatched: 6. The DNA of the CDR3 is TGTGCCAGCAGATTAGCGGGGTGGGACACCGGGGAGCTGTTTTTT. It is translated as CASRLAGWDTGELFF.

This sequence joins TRBV28 and TRBJ2-1, with D maybe TRBD2 (6 bases). V was shortened by 4 bases and J by 9 bases, with 16 bases between the two germline ends. Per germline, CDR1 MDHEN and CDR2 SYDVKM. The CDR3 covers 14 residues. CDR3 coding DNA: TGTGCCAGCAGTTCTCCGGGACTTATCGGTGAGCAGTTCTTC. Its protein is CASSSPGLIGEQFF.

The chain has TRBV7-9 and TRBJ2-1; perhaps TRBD2 as D (5 bases). The CDR3 spans 13 residues. V shed 1 base and J shed 7 bases, with 8 bases lying between them. Germline V gene sequence: CDR1 SEHNR, CDR2 FQNEAQ (reference sequence). The CDR3 region is CASSLGTPNEQFF. The CDR3, as DNA: TGTGCCAGCAGCTTAGGGACTCCAAATGAGCAGTTCTTC. The full variable domain, its missing parts supplied by reference TRBV7-9 and TRBJ2-1, is DTGVSQNPRHKITKRGQNVTFRCDPISEHNRLYWYRQTLGQGPEFLTYFQNEAQLEKSRLLSDRFSAERPKGSFSTLEIQRTEQGDSAMYLCASSLGTPNEQFFGPGTRLTVL.

Details on this clone: A clone one base away is much larger, so this may be a read error. Other nucleotide sequences in the sample specify the same CDR3. V usage is TRBV6-6 and J usage is TRBJ2-5; no definite D call. Trimming pared 4 bases from V and 5 bases from J, leaving 5 bases between. CDR1 and CDR2 from the germline V gene are MNHNY and SVGAGI (reference sequence). This CDR3 spans 11 amino acids. The CDR3 here is CASSLGETQYF. CDR3 nucleotide sequence: TGTGCCAGCAGTTTAGGGGAGACCCAGTACTTC.

This clone has more than one count but fewer than ten. V usage is TRBV30 and J usage is TRBJ2-1, with D possibly matching TRBD2 (5 bases). CDR3 length equals 15 residues. CDR1 GTSNPN and CDR2 SVGIG come from the germline V gene (reference sequence). V was shortened by 2 bases and J by 0 bases, with 11 bases between the two germline ends. CDR3 protein: CAWSRGYSSYNEQFF. The CDR3 DNA reads as TGTGCCTGGAGTCGGGGTTATAGCTCCTACAATGAGCAGTTCTTC.

The genes are TRBV2 and TRBJ2-5; D is possibly TRBD1 (5 bases). Germline V CDR1 and CDR2: SNHLY, FYNNEI. The V gene lost 2 bases and the J gene lost 0 bases, with 7 bases spanning the gap. This CDR3 region has 14 residues. The DNA for the CDR3 is TGTGCCAGCAGTGAACAGGGCGACCAAGAGACCCAGTACTTC. This codes for CASSEQGDQETQYF.

This clone was detected a few times. V and J are TRBV30 and TRBJ1-2; 8 nucleotides line up with TRBD1. This CDR3 contains 15 residues. From germline, CDR1 is GTSNPN and CDR2 SVGIG (reference sequence). With 3 bases clipped from V and 4 bases from J, the junction kept 10 bases outside the gene matches. CDR3 loop: CAWRGGTGDSYGYTF. In nucleotides, the CDR3 is TGTGCCTGGAGGGGAGGGACAGGAGACTCCTATGGCTACACCTTC.

The chain joins TRBV5-1 to TRBJ2-5; TRBD2 aligns across 10 bases. Germline CDR1 SGHRS, CDR2 YFSETQ. This CDR3 is built from 15 residues. The ends lost 5 bases at V and 5 bases at J; junction bases unmatched: 9. The CDR3 spells CASRASGRAVETQYF. The CDR3 DNA reads as TGCGCCAGCAGGGCGAGCGGGAGGGCCGTGGAGACCCAGTACTTC. The full variable domain, rest sourced from reference TRBV5-1 and TRBJ2-5, is KAGVTQTPRYLIKTRGQQVTLSCSPISGHRSVSWYQQTPGQGLQFLFEYFSETQRNKGNFPGRFSGRQFSNSRSEMNVSTLELGDSALYLCASRASGRAVETQYFGPGTRLLVL.

This clone was seen once. The chain joins TRBV5-5 to TRBJ1-2; no reliable D call. This CDR3 is built from 13 residues. Germline CDR1 and CDR2: SGHKS and YYEKEE (reference sequence). V was clipped by 4 bases and J by 3 bases, with 10 bases between them. The DNA of the CDR3 is TGTGCCAGCAGCATGACCGGGTACTATGGCTACACCTTC. The encoded protein is CASSMTGYYGYTF.

The chain links TRBV28 to TRBJ2-3, with TRBD1 as a possible D gene (6 bases). V was clipped by 7 bases and J by 0 bases, with 11 bases between them. Germline loops: CDR1 MDHEN, CDR2 SYDVKM. There are 14 residues in the CDR3. The CDR3 DNA reads as TGTGCCAGCATTCGAGGACAGAGCACAGATACGCAGTATTTT. The encoded protein is CASIRGQSTDTQYF.

The chain combines TRBV15 with TRBJ2-5; perhaps TRBD2 as D (5 bases). The CDR3 sequence is 13 residues long. Germline values: CDR1 LNHNV, CDR2 YYDKDF (reference sequence). Trimming shortened V by 5 bases and J by 11 bases, and 18 bases separated the two germline ends. CDR3 sequence reads: CATSENKGGEQYF. In nucleotides, the CDR3 is TGTGCCACCAGCGAAAACAAAGGTGGGGAGCAGTACTTC.

The gene calls are TRBV13 and TRBJ2-2; D not certain. V dropped 1 base and J dropped 0 bases, with 9 bases sitting between them. Germline V CDR1 and CDR2: PRHDT, FYEKMQ (reference sequence). The length of the CDR3 is 16 residues. This CDR3 reads CASSLEGSTNTGELFF. DNA of the CDR3: TGTGCCAGCAGCTTAGAAGGGTCCACGAACACCGGGGAGCTGTTTTTT. The full variable domain, rest sourced from reference TRBV13 and TRBJ2-2, is AAGVIQSPRHLIKEKRETATLKCYPIPRHDTVYWYQQGPGQDPQFLISFYEKMQSDKGSIPDRFSAQQFSDYHSELNMSSLELGDSALYFCASSLEGSTNTGELFFGEGSRLTVL.

The chain joins TRBV4-1 to TRBJ1-2; no firm D call. From germline, CDR1 is MGHRA and CDR2 YSYEKL. The CDR3 loop spans 14 amino acids. The V gene lost 4 bases and the J gene lost 4 bases, with 13 bases spanning the gap. In nucleotides, the CDR3 is TGCGCCAGCAGCCCGAGGGAACAGCCCTATGGCTACACCTTC. Translated: CASSPREQPYGYTF.

Turning to this clone: Other DNA sequences in the same sample also yield this CDR3. The chain joins TRBV4-1 to TRBJ1-4; TRBD1 is a possible D gene (6 bases). CDR1 and CDR2 (germline): MGHRA, YSYEKL. Trimming cost V 2 bases and J 0 bases, with 7 bases left between them. This CDR3 has 15 residues. As DNA, the CDR3 is TGCGCCAGCAGCCAACCAGGGGCAACTAATGAAAAACTGTTTTTT. This gives the protein CASSQPGATNEKLFF.

This chain connects TRBV7-9 to TRBJ1-6; D not resolved. The CDR3 extends over 14 amino acids. Germline V gives CDR1 SEHNR, CDR2 FQNEAQ (reference sequence). Trimming left V 7 bases short and J 4 bases short, with 11 bases between. The CDR3 region has the DNA TGTGCCAGCACCCGTGGGGAGTATAATTCACCCCTCCACTTT. The encoded protein is CASTRGEYNSPLHF. The variable domain in full, with the rest retrieved from reference TRBV7-9 and TRBJ1-6, is DTGVSQNPRHKITKRGQNVTFRCDPISEHNRLYWYRQTLGQGPEFLTYFQNEAQLEKSRLLSDRFSAERPKGSFSTLEIQRTEQGDSAMYLCASTRGEYNSPLHFGNGTRLTVT.

The chain uses TRBV2 and TRBJ2-7; 8 nucleotides match TRBD2. The germline V gene encodes CDR1 SNHLY and CDR2 FYNNEI. V gave up 6 bases and J gave up 6 bases; unmatched junction bases: 10. This CDR3 contains 14 residues. The CDR3 DNA follows: TGTGCCAGCAGCCGAACCCGTCTAGCGGGCGAGCAGTACTTC. Encoded protein: CASSRTRLAGEQYF.

To note about this clone: A far larger clone is just one base off, so this is likely a read error. This same CDR3 is encoded by further DNA sequences in the sample. The chain links TRBV5-4 to TRBJ2-7; D is unresolved. Between the trimmed V and J ends, which lost 0 bases and 4 bases, there was a span of 2 bases. CDR3 length: 11 amino acids. Germline V gives CDR1 SGHNT, CDR2 YYREEE (reference sequence). CDR3 protein: CASSLGYEQYF. CDR3 bases: TGTGCCAGCAGCTTGGGTTACGAGCAGTACTTC.

The V and J genes are TRBV6-6 and TRBJ1-5, with TRBD1 as a possible D gene (6 bases). Germline V gene lookup returns CDR1 MNHNY and CDR2 SVGAGI (reference sequence). Trimming removed 6 bases at V and 5 bases at J, with 14 bases between. CDR3 size: 14 residues. CDR3 region: CASRGAGGYQPQHF. For the CDR3, the DNA is TGTGCCAGCAGAGGCGCGGGGGGCTATCAGCCCCAGCATTTT.

This clone showed up just a few times. V and J are TRBV5-4 and TRBJ2-3; TRBD2 matches at 9 bases. The CDR3 has 15 residues. V lost 3 bases, J lost 3 bases, and 5 bases stayed unmatched. Germline V gene data show CDR1 as SGHNT and CDR2 as YYREEE (reference sequence). The DNA for the CDR3 is TGTGCCAGCAGCTCCTTAGCGGGAGAGACAGATACGCAGTATTTT. It codes for CASSSLAGETDTQYF.

The chain joins TRBV28 to TRBJ1-5; no reliable D call. The V gene's germline CDR1 is MDHEN and CDR2 SYDVKM. The V and J ends lost 6 bases and 11 bases respectively, with 14 bases between them. This CDR3 comprises 12 residues. CDR3 sequence (DNA): TGTGCCAGCAGCTCCTACATGGAGGCCCAGCATTTT. Encoded protein: CASSSYMEAQHF. The full variable domain, with the rest looked up from reference TRBV28 and TRBJ1-5, is DVKVTQSSRYLVKRTGEKVFLECVQDMDHENMFWYRQDPGLGLRLIYFSYDVKMKEKGDIPEGYSVSREKKERFSLILESASTNQTSMYLCASSSYMEAQHFGDGTRLSIL.